This entry is about one TCR beta chain. The antigen this receptor binds is unknown. Base quality data are lacking; no much larger clone is found one base away. Receptors were amplified or captured by 5' RACE. Sequencer: NextSeq 500. In the TCR library protocol, unique molecular identifiers were attached to individual cDNA molecules to correct for PCR bias and sequencing error. Sequencing covered both TCR alpha and beta chains, and within each sample the abundances of alpha and beta sequences were tightly co-correlated. From the authors' description of their analysis: Decombinator V4 was used to perform V gene, J gene and CDR3 annotation of TCR sequences. TCRs were defined as expanded if a significant change between any two time points was detected under a Poisson model with p below 0.0001. TCR abundances were normalised to the total number of TCRs sequenced per sample and expressed as counts per million. VDJdb, accessed 1 November 2021, was searched for CMV, EBV and SARS-CoV-2 annotated TCRs, with TCRs annotated for multiple antigens excluded. TCRdb reanalyzed the raw reads on its own, using fastp at Q25 for trimming and MiXCR for clone calling, and kept in-frame beta chains. CDR3 protein sequences are deduplicated, and each keeps its most common genes and DNA. The V and J calls were determined by TCRdb, not by the authors. The sample table contains about 110,000 distinct CDR3 sequences; only one count was recorded for over 8.5% of them. The biggest ten clones account for about 7.6% of the sample.

This sample was included in a study of early T cells in non-severe SARS-CoV-2 infection (dated by TCRdb to the early 2020s). Turning to the overall study: Because TCR sequencing relied on bulk RNA taken from unsorted whole blood, pairing of alpha and beta chains was not possible. The investigation overall reported the following: VDJdb matching was skewed toward anti-spike CD8 responses and likely underestimated virus-specific expansions by missing private and CD4 specificities.

A case-control design nested within a healthcare worker cohort in London, UK, was used, with weekly nasopharyngeal swab PCR tests and blood sampling performed. Healthcare workers were recruited between 23 and 31 March 2020, during the week of the UK lockdown, and were followed weekly for up to roughly 15 weeks. Sequencing was performed on whole blood. The receptor's source is an adult who was a healthcare worker with PCR-confirmed SARS-CoV-2 infection or an uninfected control (not recorded which).

This receptor has the CDR3 CASSLVAGSGNTIYF. The DNA sequence is as follows: TGTGCCAGCAGCTTGGTAGCGGGGTCTGGAAACACCATATATTTT. The chain was built from TRBV5-5 and TRBJ1-3, with the D gene not clear enough to name. CDR1 and CDR2, looked up from the germline V gene (reference sequence), are SGHKS and YYEKEE. From the cysteine up to the phenylalanine, the CDR3 has a length of 15 residues. Of all the DNA, just the CDR3 is kept, 45 bases in frame from base 1. V was cut back by 0 bases and J by 1 base, leaving a gap of 8 bases between them.